The 23 T cell receptor beta chains in this list originate from one sample, sequenced in a study of blood T cell repertoires in COVID-19. TCRdb's copy holds only in-frame clones and misses some; the assay was immunoSEQ multiplex PCR. The table shows about 180,000 clones, with approximately 80% occurring only once. The sample was peripheral blood. Receptor source: a human donor in a cohort sampled during active COVID-19.

This clone was counted only a few times. CDR3: CASSPGAYTGDSPLHF. DNA for the CDR3: TGCGCCAGCAGCCCGGGAGCCTATACAGGAGACTCACCCCTCCACTTT. The rearrangement joins TRBV5-1 to TRBJ1-6, with a weak D call TRBD1 (5 bases). The CDR3 covers 16 residues. The V and J ends lost 4 bases and 10 bases respectively, with 21 bases between them. CDR1 and CDR2 from the germline V gene are SGHRS and YFSETQ.

About this clone itself: The same CDR3 also results from other DNA sequences found in this sample. The chain employs TRBV12-3 or TRBV12-4 and TRBJ1-1; D gene uncertain. CDR3 size: 12 residues. V was pared by 6 bases and J by 0 bases, with 5 bases between. The CDR3 loop is CASSFMNTEAFF. As DNA, the CDR3 is TGTGCCAGCAGCTTTATGAACACTGAAGCTTTCTTT.

The chain carries TRBV4-1 and TRBJ2-1; D is possibly TRBD1 (6 bases). V dropped 3 bases and J dropped 8 bases, with 11 bases sitting between them. This CDR3 is built from 13 residues. Per germline, CDR1 MGHRA and CDR2 YSYEKL. The CDR3: CASSHQGQDEQFF. The CDR3 DNA reads TGCGCCAGCAGCCACCAGGGGCAGGATGAGCAGTTCTTC.

The chain recombines TRBV7-9 with TRBJ2-1, with TRBD2 identical over 9 bases. V shed 3 bases and J 6 bases; nucleotides not matched to a gene: 6. Germline V gene sequence: CDR1 SEHNR, CDR2 FQNEAQ (reference sequence). This CDR3 has 15 residues. This CDR3 reads CASSFPSGGINEQFF. The DNA of the CDR3 is TGTGCCAGCAGCTTTCCCAGCGGGGGGATCAATGAGCAGTTCTTC. The full variable domain, in which reference TRBV7-9 and TRBJ2-1 provide the parts outside the CDR3, is DTGVSQNPRHKITKRGQNVTFRCDPISEHNRLYWYRQTLGQGPEFLTYFQNEAQLEKSRLLSDRFSAERPKGSFSTLEIQRTEQGDSAMYLCASSFPSGGINEQFFGPGTRLTVL.

V is TRBV3-1 (or the pseudogene TRBV3-2) and J is TRBJ2-5; 7 bases are a match to TRBD1. This CDR3 contains 14 residues. J gave up 5 bases and V 4 bases, and 7 bases lay outside the gene matches. Per germline, CDR1 LGHDT and CDR2 YNNKEL (reference sequence). The DNA of the CDR3 is TGTGCCAGCAGCCCAGGACAGGAAGGGGAGACCCAGTACTTC. Residues: CASSPGQEGETQYF.

The V and J genes are TRBV4-1 and TRBJ1-2; 7 bases fit TRBD1. The CDR3 has 16 amino acids. Germline CDR1 MGHRA, CDR2 YSYEKL. Trimming took 0 bases from V and 7 from J; bases not matched to a gene: 11. The CDR3 here is CASSQDAPGGFSGYTF. The CDR3 DNA reads as TGCGCCAGCAGCCAAGATGCCCCAGGGGGGTTCTCTGGCTACACCTTC.

The chain couples TRBV6-1 to TRBJ2-7; weak D call: TRBD2 (6 bases). This CDR3 comprises 14 residues. V lost 2 bases and J lost 6, with 14 bases in between. Per the germline V gene, CDR1 is MNHNS and CDR2 is SASEGT. The CDR3 DNA is TGTGCCAGCAGTGAACGTGGGCCGGAGGGCGAGCAGTACTTC. Translation: CASSERGPEGEQYF.

The gene calls are TRBV7-9 and TRBJ1-1, with no clear D. V shed 5 bases and J shed 6 bases, with 19 bases lying between them. From germline, CDR1 is SEHNR and CDR2 FQNEAQ (reference sequence). The CDR3 sequence is 15 residues long. This chain's CDR3 is CASSPRQPRRSEAFF. The CDR3 DNA reads as TGTGCCAGCAGCCCCAGACAACCCCGGAGGTCTGAAGCTTTCTTT.

This CDR3 reads CASGARGEQYF. CDR3 in DNA: TGTGCCAGCGGGGCCCGTGGCGAGCAGTACTTC. V and J are TRBV28 and TRBJ2-7, with D perhaps TRBD1 (5 bases). CDR3 length: 11 amino acids. V lost 8 bases and J lost 6, with 11 bases in between. Germline V gene lookup returns CDR1 MDHEN and CDR2 SYDVKM. The full variable domain, rest sourced from reference TRBV28 and TRBJ2-7, is DVKVTQSSRYLVKRTGEKVFLECVQDMDHENMFWYRQDPGLGLRLIYFSYDVKMKEKGDIPEGYSVSREKKERFSLILESASTNQTSMYLCASGARGEQYFGPGTRLTVT.

The J gene is TRBJ1-2, the V gene TRBV3-1 (or the pseudogene TRBV3-2); no definite D call. V shed 1 base and J shed 0 bases, with 12 bases lying between them. The CDR3 is 16 residues long. CDR1 and CDR2 from the germline V gene are LGHDT and YNNKEL (reference sequence). CDR3 amino acids: CASSQAAGFTNYGYTF. CDR3 DNA sequence: TGTGCCAGCAGCCAAGCGGCAGGATTCACTAACTATGGCTACACCTTC.

This clone was seen only a few times. The chain recombines TRBV7-2 with TRBJ1-3, with 7 bases that match TRBD1. CDR1 SGHTA and CDR2 FQGNSA come from the germline V gene. The V gene end was trimmed by 1 base and the J gene end by 4 bases; junction bases not matched to a gene: 4. The CDR3 consists of 15 residues. The CDR3 DNA sequence: TGTGCCAGCAGCTTAGAGGGGGCATCAGGAAACACCATATATTTT. This sequence encodes CASSLEGASGNTIYF.

The V call is TRBV2, the J call TRBJ1-1; TRBD1 matches at 7 bases. The junction had 14 bases not matched to a gene; V was cut back by 10 bases and J by 6 bases. CDR3 length: 14 amino acids. Germline V gives CDR1 SNHLY, CDR2 FYNNEI. The CDR3 nucleotides are TGTGCCACCCCCCCCCGACAGGGTGGCCCTGAAGCTTTCTTT. Encoded protein: CATPPRQGGPEAFF.

This chain connects TRBV6-5 to TRBJ2-1; the match to TRBD2 covers 10 bases. The length of the CDR3 is 15 residues. Germline values: CDR1 MNHEY, CDR2 SVGAGI. Germline trimming cut 6 bases from V and 3 bases from J; bases unmatched to any gene: 5. The chain's CDR3 is CASRPLAGVYNEQFF. The CDR3 nucleotides are TGTGCCAGCAGACCGCTAGCGGGGGTCTACAATGAGCAGTTCTTC.

This chain uses TRBV6-5 with TRBJ1-2; 7 bases map to TRBD1. This CDR3 is 11 amino acids long. Germline CDR1 reads MNHEY; CDR2 reads SVGAGI. V gave up 10 bases and J gave up 6 bases; unmatched junction bases: 5. The CDR3, as DNA: TGTGCCACAATCACAGGGGATGGCTACACCTTC. Translation gives CATITGDGYTF.

This chain joins TRBV5-6 and TRBJ2-3; TRBD2 matches at 15 bases. Per germline, CDR1 SGHDT and CDR2 YYEEEE. After removal of 5 bases from V and 5 bases from J, the junction contained 3 bases not matched to a gene. The CDR3 sequence is 15 residues long. The CDR3 loop is CASRWGLAGGDTQYF. CDR3 bases: TGTGCCAGCAGATGGGGACTAGCGGGGGGAGATACGCAGTATTTT.

This chain joins TRBV6-5 and TRBJ2-7; a weak D match, TRBD1 (6 bases). V lost 7 bases to trimming and J lost 0 bases, with 10 bases between them. The CDR3 runs 13 residues. Germline values: CDR1 MNHEY, CDR2 SVGAGI. The CDR3: CASNKGGSYEQYF. CDR3 coding DNA: TGTGCCAGCAATAAAGGGGGCTCCTACGAGCAGTACTTC.

J is TRBJ1-5 and V is TRBV19; TRBD1 might be the D (5 bases). With 3 bases removed from V and 1 base from J, the gap between germline ends came to 13 bases. The CDR3 totals 16 residues. CDR1 and CDR2 (germline): LNHDA, SQIVND (reference sequence). The DNA for the CDR3 is TGTGCCAGTAGTATGCGTGCCAGGGTAAGCAATCAGCCCCAGCATTTT. Protein: CASSMRARVSNQPQHF.

This chain connects TRBV5-8 to TRBJ1-3; unclear D gene. CDR3 length: 17 amino acids. V lost 4 bases and J lost 4, with 21 bases in between. The germline V gene has CDR1 SGHTS and CDR2 YDEGEE. The CDR3 protein is CASSILSMGLRGNTIYF. The DNA for the CDR3 is TGTGCCAGCAGCATTCTCAGTATGGGCCTGAGAGGAAACACCATATATTTT.

V and J are TRBV7-3 and TRBJ1-1, with D unclear. Germline CDR1 SGHTA, CDR2 FQGTGA. V lost 3 bases and J 4 bases, leaving 6 bases between the germline ends. The CDR3 length is 12 residues. CDR3 sequence (DNA): TGTGCCAGCAGCTTTATTCGCACTGAAGCTTTCTTT. Encoded protein: CASSFIRTEAFF.

CDR3 region: CASSLGGDINEQYF. CDR3 coding DNA: TGTGCCAGCAGCCTTGGGGGGGATATCAACGAGCAGTACTTC. The J gene is TRBJ2-7, the V gene TRBV5-6; 7 bases are shared with TRBD2. The junction had 9 bases not matched to a gene; V was cut back by 4 bases and J by 5 bases. Germline assignment: CDR1 SGHDT and CDR2 YYEEEE. The CDR3 consists of 14 residues.

The rearrangement links TRBV3-1 (or the pseudogene TRBV3-2) to TRBJ2-1; TRBD2 aligns across 9 bases. This CDR3 has 16 residues. The junction had 7 bases not matched to a gene; V was cut back by 4 bases and J by 3 bases. Germline values: CDR1 LGHDT, CDR2 YNNKEL (reference sequence). CDR3 DNA sequence: TGTGCCAGCAGCCCTCTTTCGCGGGGGGGCTACAATGAGCAGTTCTTC. Translation gives CASSPLSRGGYNEQFF.

The chain couples TRBV27 to TRBJ2-1; TRBD1 matches 7 bases. V lost 1 base to trimming and J lost 5 bases; unmatched junction nucleotides: 5. The CDR3 covers 15 residues. CDR1 is MNHEY, CDR2 SMNVEV, per germline (reference sequence). DNA of the CDR3: TGTGCCAGCAGTTTATTGGGACAGATAAACAATGAGCAGTTCTTC. Amino acids: CASSLLGQINNEQFF.

This clone was counted a single time. The chain employs TRBV5-1 and TRBJ2-2, with 7 bases that match TRBD1. The CDR3 has 13 residues. Germline assignment: CDR1 SGHRS and CDR2 YFSETQ. Unmatched junction bases numbered 7, after V lost 3 bases and J lost 11 bases. As DNA, the CDR3 is TGCGCCAGCAGCTCGGGACAGTTCAGCGAGCTGTTTTTT. Its protein product is CASSSGQFSELFF.